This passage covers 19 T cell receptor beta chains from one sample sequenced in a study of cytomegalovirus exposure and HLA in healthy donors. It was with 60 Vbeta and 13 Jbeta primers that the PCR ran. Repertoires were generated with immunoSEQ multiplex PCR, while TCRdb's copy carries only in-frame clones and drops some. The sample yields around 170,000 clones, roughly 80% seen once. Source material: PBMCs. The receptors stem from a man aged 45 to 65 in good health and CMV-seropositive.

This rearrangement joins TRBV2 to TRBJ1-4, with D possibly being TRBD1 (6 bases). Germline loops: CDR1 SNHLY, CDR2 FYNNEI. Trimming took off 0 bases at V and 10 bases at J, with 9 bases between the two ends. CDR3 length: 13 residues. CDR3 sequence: CASSEAVGGKLFF. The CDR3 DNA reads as TGTGCCAGCAGTGAAGCTGTAGGGGGAAAACTGTTTTTT.

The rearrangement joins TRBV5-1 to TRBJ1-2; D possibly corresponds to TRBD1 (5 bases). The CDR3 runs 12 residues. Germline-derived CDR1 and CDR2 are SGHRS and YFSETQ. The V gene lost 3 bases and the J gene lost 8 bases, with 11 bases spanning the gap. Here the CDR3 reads CASSSGGAGYTF. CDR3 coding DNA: TGCGCCAGCAGCTCGGGGGGTGCCGGCTACACCTTC.

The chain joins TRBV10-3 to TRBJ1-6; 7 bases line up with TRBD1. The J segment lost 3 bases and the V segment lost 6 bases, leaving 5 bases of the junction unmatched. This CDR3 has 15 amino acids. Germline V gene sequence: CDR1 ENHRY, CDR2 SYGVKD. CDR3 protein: CAIRGQADYNSPLHF. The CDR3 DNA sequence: TGTGCCATCAGAGGACAGGCCGACTATAATTCACCCCTCCACTTT.

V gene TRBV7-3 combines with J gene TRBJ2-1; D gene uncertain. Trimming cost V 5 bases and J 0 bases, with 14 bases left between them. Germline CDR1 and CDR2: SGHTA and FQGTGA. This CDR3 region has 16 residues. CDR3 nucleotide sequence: TGTGCCAGCAGCCTGCATAGAAGTTACTCCTACAATGAGCAGTTCTTC. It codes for CASSLHRSYSYNEQFF.

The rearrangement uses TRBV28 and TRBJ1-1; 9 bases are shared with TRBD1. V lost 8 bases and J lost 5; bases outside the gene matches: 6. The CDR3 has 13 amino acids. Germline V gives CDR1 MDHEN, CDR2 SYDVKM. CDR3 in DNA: TGTGCCAGCCACAGGGGGCTAGGGACTGAAGCTTTCTTT. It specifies CASHRGLGTEAFF.

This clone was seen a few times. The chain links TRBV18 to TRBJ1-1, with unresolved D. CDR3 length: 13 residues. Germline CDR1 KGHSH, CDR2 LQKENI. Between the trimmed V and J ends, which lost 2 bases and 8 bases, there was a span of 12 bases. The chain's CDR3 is CASSPEMTPEAFF. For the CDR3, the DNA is TGTGCCAGCTCACCAGAGATGACACCGGAAGCTTTCTTT.

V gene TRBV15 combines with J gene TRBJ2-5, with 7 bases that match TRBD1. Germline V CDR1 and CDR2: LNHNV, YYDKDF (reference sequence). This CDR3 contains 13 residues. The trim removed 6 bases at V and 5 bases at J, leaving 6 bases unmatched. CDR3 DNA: TGTGCCACCAGGACAGGGTGGGGGGAGACCCAGTACTTC. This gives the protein CATRTGWGETQYF. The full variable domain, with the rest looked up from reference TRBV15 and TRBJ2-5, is DAMVIQNPRYQVTQFGKPVTLSCSQTLNHNVMYWYQQKSSQAPKLLFHYYDKDFNNEADTPDNFQSRRPNTSFCFLDIRSPGLGDTAMYLCATRTGWGETQYFGPGTRLLVL.

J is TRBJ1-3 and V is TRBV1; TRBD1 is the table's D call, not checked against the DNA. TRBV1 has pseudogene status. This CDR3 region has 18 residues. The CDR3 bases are TGCACCAGCAGCCAAGCCCCCAGGACAGGGTGGTACGGAAACACCATATATTTT. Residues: CTSSQAPRTGWYGNTIYF.

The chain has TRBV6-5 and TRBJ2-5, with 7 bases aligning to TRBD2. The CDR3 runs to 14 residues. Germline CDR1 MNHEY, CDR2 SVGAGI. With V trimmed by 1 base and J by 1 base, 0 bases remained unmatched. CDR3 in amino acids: CASSYWGGQETQYF. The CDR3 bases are TGTGCCAGCAGTTACTGGGGGGGCCAAGAGACCCAGTACTTC.

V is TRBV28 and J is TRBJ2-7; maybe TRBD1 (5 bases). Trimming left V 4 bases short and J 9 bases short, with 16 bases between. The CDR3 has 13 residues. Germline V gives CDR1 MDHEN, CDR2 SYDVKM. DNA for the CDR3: TGTGCCAGCAGTTCCCAGGACACCCGGAGGCAGTACTTC. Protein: CASSSQDTRRQYF.

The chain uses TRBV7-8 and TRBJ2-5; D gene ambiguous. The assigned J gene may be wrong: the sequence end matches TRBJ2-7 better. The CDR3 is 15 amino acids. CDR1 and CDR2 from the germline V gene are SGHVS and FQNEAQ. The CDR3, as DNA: TGTGCCAGCAGCTTAGGAGCAGGCGCCGGTTACGAGCAGTACTTC. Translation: CASSLGAGAGYEQYF.

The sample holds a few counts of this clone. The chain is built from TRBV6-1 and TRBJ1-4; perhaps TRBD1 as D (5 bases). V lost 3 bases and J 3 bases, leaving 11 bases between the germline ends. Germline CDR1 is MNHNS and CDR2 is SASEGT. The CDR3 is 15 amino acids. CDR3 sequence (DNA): TGTGCCAGCAGTGAGGGCTCAGGGTCTAATGAAAAACTGTTTTTT. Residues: CASSEGSGSNEKLFF.

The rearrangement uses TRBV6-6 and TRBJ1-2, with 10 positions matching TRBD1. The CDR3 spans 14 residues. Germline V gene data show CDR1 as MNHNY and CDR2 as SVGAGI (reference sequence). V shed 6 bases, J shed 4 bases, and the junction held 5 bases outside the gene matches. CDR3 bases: TGTGCCAGCAGGGGACAGGGGAAGGTCTATGGCTACACCTTC. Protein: CASRGQGKVYGYTF.

In DNA form, the CDR3 reads TGTGCCAGCAGGAAGGGGGCCACCCGGCTGCAGTTCTTC. This sequence encodes CASRKGATRLQFF. This sequence joins TRBV2 and TRBJ2-1, with 7 bases identical to TRBD1. V shed 6 bases, J shed 12 bases, and the junction held 11 bases outside the gene matches. The germline gives CDR1 SNHLY, CDR2 FYNNEI. This CDR3 has 13 amino acids.

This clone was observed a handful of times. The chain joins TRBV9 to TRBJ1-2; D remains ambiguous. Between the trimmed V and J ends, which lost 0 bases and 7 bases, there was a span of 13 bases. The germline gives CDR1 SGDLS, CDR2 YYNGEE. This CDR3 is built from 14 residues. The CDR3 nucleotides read TGTGCCAGCAGCGTAGGGATTGGGCCGGCTGGCTACACCTTC. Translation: CASSVGIGPAGYTF. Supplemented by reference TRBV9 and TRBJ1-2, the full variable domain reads DSGVTQTPKHLITATGQRVTLRCSPRSGDLSVYWYQQSLDQGLQFLIQYYNGEERAKGNILERFSAQQFPDLHSELNLSSLELGDSALYFCASSVGIGPAGYTFGSGTRLTVV.

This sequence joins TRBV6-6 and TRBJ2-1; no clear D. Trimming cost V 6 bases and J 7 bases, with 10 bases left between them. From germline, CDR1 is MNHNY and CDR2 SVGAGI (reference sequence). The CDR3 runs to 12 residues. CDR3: CASSPPANEQFF. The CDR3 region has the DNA TGTGCCAGCAGCCCTCCCGCGAATGAGCAGTTCTTC.

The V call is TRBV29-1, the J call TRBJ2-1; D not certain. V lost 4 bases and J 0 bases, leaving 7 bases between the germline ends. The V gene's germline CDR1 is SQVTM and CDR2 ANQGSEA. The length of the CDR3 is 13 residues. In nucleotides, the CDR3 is TGCAGCGTTGCACGGAGCTCCTACAATGAGCAGTTCTTC. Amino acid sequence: CSVARSSYNEQFF.

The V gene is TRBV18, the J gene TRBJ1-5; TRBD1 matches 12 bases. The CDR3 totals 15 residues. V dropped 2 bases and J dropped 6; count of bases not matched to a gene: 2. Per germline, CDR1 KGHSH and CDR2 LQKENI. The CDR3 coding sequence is TGTGCCAGCTCACCAGGGACAGGGGGCACTCAGCCCCAGCATTTT. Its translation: CASSPGTGGTQPQHF.

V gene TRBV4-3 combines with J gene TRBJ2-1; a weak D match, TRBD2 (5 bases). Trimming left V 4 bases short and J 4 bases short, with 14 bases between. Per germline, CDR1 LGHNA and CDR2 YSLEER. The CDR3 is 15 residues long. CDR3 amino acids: CASSRGRGSYNEQFF. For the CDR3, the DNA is TGCGCCAGCAGCCGAGGGAGAGGTTCTTACAATGAGCAGTTCTTC.